The 7 T cell receptor beta chains given below trace back to one sample, sequenced in a study of blood T cell repertoires in COVID-19. Data came from immunoSEQ multiplex PCR; TCRdb stores just in-frame clones and leaves some out. This sample has 200,000 to 300,000 clones; roughly 90% occur once, and the top ten carry 4.1%. Sequencing was done on a sample of PBMCs or T cells enriched from blood (not recorded which). The source of these receptors is a woman aged 25 to 39 who had recovered from COVID-19.

The CDR3: CASSPREGASEKLFF. For the CDR3, the DNA is TGTGCCAGCAGCCCCCGGGAGGGGGCGTCTGAAAAACTGTTTTTT. The V and J genes are TRBV28 and TRBJ1-4; the match to TRBD1 covers 7 bases. Germline CDR1 reads MDHEN; CDR2 reads SYDVKM. The CDR3 runs to 15 residues. V shed 6 bases and J 7 bases; nucleotides not matched to a gene: 11.

The rearrangement links TRBV2 to TRBJ2-2, with D possibly TRBD2 on 5 matching bases. This CDR3 spans 14 amino acids. Germline V gene lookup returns CDR1 SNHLY and CDR2 FYNNEI. The V end lost 1 base, the J end lost 11 bases, and 14 bases lay between the germline ends. CDR3 region: CASSEDLAAGELFF. Here the CDR3 DNA reads TGTGCCAGCAGTGAAGATCTAGCCGCGGGCGAGCTGTTTTTT.

The chain recombines TRBV11-2 with TRBJ2-1, with D perhaps matching TRBD2 (6 bases). The germline V gene encodes CDR1 SGHAT and CDR2 FQNNGV. V dropped 8 bases and J dropped 5 bases, with 19 bases sitting between them. The CDR3 loop spans 15 amino acids. The CDR3 protein is CASRPGGIGHNEQFF. The CDR3 DNA is TGTGCCAGCCGTCCCGGCGGGATCGGACACAATGAGCAGTTCTTC.

This rearrangement joins TRBV7-8 to TRBJ1-1; D may be TRBD1 (6 bases). The CDR3 is 16 residues long. Trimming took off 5 bases at V and 1 base at J, with 17 bases between the two ends. Germline loops: CDR1 SGHVS, CDR2 FQNEAQ. The CDR3 nucleotides read TGTGCCAGCAGCACTAGGACAGCTGGGGGGAACACTGAAGCTTTCTTT. This encodes CASSTRTAGGNTEAFF. The entire variable domain, with the rest obtained from reference TRBV7-8 and TRBJ1-1, is as follows: GAGVSQSPRYKVAKRGQDVALRCDPISGHVSLFWYQQALGQGPEFLTYFQNEAQLDKSGLPSDRFFAERPEGSVSTLKIQRTQQEDSAVYLCASSTRTAGGNTEAFFGQGTRLTVV.

This sequence joins TRBV6-5 and TRBJ2-7, with unresolved D. Trimming took off 8 bases at V and 0 bases at J, with 14 bases between the two ends. From germline, CDR1 is MNHEY and CDR2 SVGAGI. The CDR3 totals 14 residues. The CDR3 reads CASAPPGFSYEQYF. The DNA of the CDR3 is TGTGCCAGCGCTCCCCCCGGGTTCTCCTACGAGCAGTACTTC.

V is TRBV29-1 and J is TRBJ2-6, with D uncertain. CDR1 and CDR2 (germline): SQVTM, ANQGSEA. The V end was cut by 6 bases, the J end by 0 bases, with 6 bases between. The CDR3 has 13 residues. CDR3 region: CSVLSSGANVLTF. The CDR3, as DNA: TGCAGCGTCCTTAGCTCTGGGGCCAACGTCCTGACTTTC.

The chain carries TRBV3-1 (or the pseudogene TRBV3-2) and TRBJ1-5, with TRBD1 as a possible D gene (5 bases). From germline, CDR1 is LGHDT and CDR2 YNNKEL (reference sequence). V shed 2 bases and J shed 1 base, with 12 bases lying between them. The length of the CDR3 is 16 residues. This chain's CDR3 is CASSQMGGVSNQPQHF. The CDR3 DNA reads as TGTGCCAGCAGCCAAATGGGAGGGGTGAGCAATCAGCCCCAGCATTTT.